What follows describes a single T cell receptor beta chain. This clonotype has only one observation. The antigen it recognizes is unknown. Base qualities were left out, and no much larger clone turns up one base away. The donors were some 36 Caucasian individuals from Russia, aged roughly 6 to 90 years, who were systemically healthy. About 9.8 milliliters of peripheral blood were drawn from each donor into EDTA-treated Vacutainer tubes. Ficoll-Paque density-gradient centrifugation was used to isolate PBMCs, with at least 6.5 million per sample. Trizol reagent was used to extract total RNA from PBMCs, with at least 6 micrograms per sample. The percentages of naive CD45RAhigh/CD27high T cells were determined by flow cytometry on a PBMC aliquot from every donor. The data derive from a study of blood T cells in healthy people across ages (dated by TCRdb to 2014 to 2015). Context from the whole study: Template switching captured roughly one uniquely barcoded TCR beta cDNA molecule per two T cells in model experiments. The study measured age-related changes in TCR beta repertoire diversity using deep sequencing normalized with unique cDNA molecular identifiers. Four age groups were formed from the donors: young (average 16 years), middle-aged (around 39), aged (around 62) and long-lived (82). Donors of different ages were randomly distributed across sequencing lanes to avoid experimental bias. The study analyzed two additional independent replicas of 1 million unique cDNA reads from the same blood draw for two donors, one aged 18 to 30 and one aged 80 or older.

Libraries were constructed by 5' RACE. TCRdb lists the instrument as Illumina HiSeq 2500. A second roughly 6 to 11 cycle PCR used a sample-barcoded 5' primer and a J-beta primer mix. Each TCR beta cDNA molecule received a unique molecular identifier from a template-switch 5' adaptor carrying 12 random nucleotides. At least 2.5 million CDR3-containing paired-end reads were obtained from each sample. All of the RNA was converted into first-strand cDNA using the Mint cDNA synthesis kit, with a TRBC-specific oligonucleotide serving as the primer. After uracil-DNA glycosylase treatment, a first 18-cycle PCR used universal primers M1SS and BC2_uni_R on all cDNA. Turning to the authors' computational methods: Each sample was normalized by randomly selecting 1 million high-quality reads, each carrying a distinct molecular identifier. Reads sharing molecular identifiers were discarded rather than binned into consensus sequences. MiTCR, with a Q25 quality threshold and the strictest error-elimination algorithm, was used for CDR3 identification, clonotype clustering and error correction. A nonparametric unseen species model with Euler transformation was used to estimate lower-bound total TCR beta diversity. The public reads were reanalyzed by TCRdb: fastp trimming at Q25, MiXCR alignment, in-frame beta chains only. When rows share a CDR3 protein, they turn into one entry using the most common DNA and genes. The V and J calls follow TCRdb's processing rather than the paper's. This sample lists hundreds of thousands of distinct CDR3 sequences; roughly 64% were detected once. In total, the top ten clones hold over 20% of the sample.

Cut back by 4 bases and 6 bases, the V and J ends lie 15 bases apart. The CDR3 starts with the cysteine, ends with the phenylalanine, and has 14 residues. The entry retains the CDR3 DNA only, 42 bases that are in frame from base 1. Based on the germline V gene (reference sequence), the CDR1 and CDR2 sequences are SGHKS and YYEKEE. General findings and caveats noted by the study authors: Compared with the aged group, the long-lived group had more naive CD4+ T cells, fewer expanded clones and increased TCR diversity, suggesting age selection. Bulk unsorted PBMC profiling prevented conclusive comparison of naive and antigen-experienced compartments. Donor CMV infection status was unknown, potentially confounding age-related changes in expanded clonotypes. A strong correlation was found between observed TCR beta diversity and the percentage of naive T cells measured by flow cytometry. As age increased, observed TCR beta diversity per million T cells dropped in a roughly linear way, and a significant reduction was already evident by age 40. Estimates of total diversity based on one million sequenced T cells were regarded as lower bounds and as underestimates.

This receptor chain uses TRBV5-5 and TRBJ2-3; the D segment cannot be called with confidence. Sample: blood. The clonotype originates from a man aged 25 to 40 in good health. CDR3 sequence: CASSPFGPVDTQYF. The DNA reads TGTGCCAGCAGCCCCTTCGGGCCCGTGGATACGCAGTATTTT.